The clone carrying this TCR beta chain occurred once. This CDR3 contains 12 residues. Germline CDR1 is LNHDA and CDR2 is SQIVND (reference sequence). V shed 9 bases and J 5 bases; nucleotides not matched to a gene: 5. The data were taken from a study of blood T cell repertoires in COVID-19. Whole-study context: Samples representing acute and convalescent COVID-19 were sourced from the United States, Italy and Spain.

Enrolled through a virtual design, the participants were between about 18 and 100 years of age and came from approximately 25 US areas. Each participant's cohort was designated according to participant-reported clinical history. Original handling: Reference gene primer amplification in the assay estimated nucleated cell counts. Some clones are missing from TCRdb's copy, which holds only in-frame ones; the method was immunoSEQ multiplex PCR. D and trimming come from the DNA, and the V and J calls and clone size come from that table. The sample consists of over 100,000 clones, over 80% of them appearing once.

Sequencing used PBMCs or T cells enriched from blood (not recorded which). The chain recombines TRBV19 with TRBJ2-7; 9 nucleotides line up with TRBD1. This receptor was taken from a woman in her 30s who had recovered from COVID-19. The CDR3 loop reads CASKTGGHEQYF. As DNA, the CDR3 is TGTGCCAGCAAGACAGGGGGGCACGAGCAGTACTTC.